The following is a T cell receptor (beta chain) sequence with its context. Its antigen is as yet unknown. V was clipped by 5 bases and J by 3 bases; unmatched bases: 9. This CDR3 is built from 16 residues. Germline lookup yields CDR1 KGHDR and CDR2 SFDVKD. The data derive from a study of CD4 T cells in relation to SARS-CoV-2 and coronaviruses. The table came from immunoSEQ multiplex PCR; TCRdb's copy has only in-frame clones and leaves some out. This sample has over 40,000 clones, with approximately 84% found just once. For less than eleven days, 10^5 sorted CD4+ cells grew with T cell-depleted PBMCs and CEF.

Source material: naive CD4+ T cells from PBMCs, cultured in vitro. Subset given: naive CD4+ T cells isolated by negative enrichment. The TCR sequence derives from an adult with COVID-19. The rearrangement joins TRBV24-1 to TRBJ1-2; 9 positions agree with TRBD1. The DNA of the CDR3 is TGTGCCACCAGTGGTCGGTTGGGACAGGGTCACTATGGCTACACCTTC. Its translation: CATSGRLGQGHYGYTF.